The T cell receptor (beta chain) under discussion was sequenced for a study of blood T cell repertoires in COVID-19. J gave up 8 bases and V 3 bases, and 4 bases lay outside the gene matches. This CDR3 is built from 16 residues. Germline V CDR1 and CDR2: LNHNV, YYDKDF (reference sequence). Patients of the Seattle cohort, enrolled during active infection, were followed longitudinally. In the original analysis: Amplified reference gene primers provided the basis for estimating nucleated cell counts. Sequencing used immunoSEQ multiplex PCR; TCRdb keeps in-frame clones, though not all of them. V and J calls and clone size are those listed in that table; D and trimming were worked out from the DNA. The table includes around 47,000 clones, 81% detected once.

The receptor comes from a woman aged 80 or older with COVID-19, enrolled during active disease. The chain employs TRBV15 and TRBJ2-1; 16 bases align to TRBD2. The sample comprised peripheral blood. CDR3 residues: CATSRGLAGGPYEQFF. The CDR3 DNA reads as TGTGCCACCAGCAGGGGACTAGCGGGAGGGCCATATGAGCAGTTCTTC.